This T cell receptor beta chain was obtained from a study of OX40 agonist ivuxolimab in advanced cancers. The wider study: All patients had ivuxolimab intravenously every 2 weeks at 0.01 to 10 mg/kg. The dose-escalation group included hepatocellular carcinoma, melanoma, renal cell carcinoma and head and neck cancer. Partial responses, seen in three patients, involved one hepatocellular carcinoma and two cutaneous melanomas.

The CDR3 contains 16 residues. The V gene's germline CDR1 is LGHNA and CDR2 YSLEER. V dropped 0 bases and J dropped 4; count of bases not matched to a gene: 2. In its sample, this clone was seen once. Libraries were prepared by immunoSEQ multiplex PCR; TCRdb keeps only in-frame clonotypes and omits some of them. The sample shows 50,000 to 65,000 clones, around nine tenths of them seen only once. This material consisted of CD4+ or CD8+ T cells sorted from blood, taken in a trial of the OX40 agonist ivuxolimab. This receptor was taken from an adult with an advanced solid tumor such as melanoma, head and neck, liver or kidney cancer. V is TRBV4-3 and J is TRBJ2-1; 11 bases agree with TRBD2. The CDR3 coding sequence is TGCGCCAGCAGCCAAGAAGGACTAGCGGGTTACAATGAGCAGTTCTTC. It encodes CASSQEGLAGYNEQFF.